The 21 T cell receptor beta chains below come from one sample, sequenced in a study of early T cells in non-severe SARS-CoV-2 infection. TCRdb recomputed calls from the 5' RACE reads with MiXCR, one row per CDR3 protein. This table holds roughly 40,000 distinct CDR3 sequences, under 9.5% found once. The material sequenced was whole blood. The origin of the receptors is an adult who was a healthcare worker with PCR-confirmed SARS-CoV-2 infection or an uninfected control (not recorded which).

V usage is TRBV29-1 and J usage is TRBJ2-7, with 8 bases fitting TRBD1. Germline loops: CDR1 SQVTM, CDR2 ANQGSEA. The CDR3 is 12 amino acids. Losses at the gene ends were 6 bases for V and 4 bases for J; bases not matched to a gene: 5. CDR3 bases: TGCAGCGTCCGCCGACAGGGGTACGAGCAGTACTTC. Translated, it gives CSVRRQGYEQYF.

This clonotype appeared a few times. The gene calls are TRBV4-2 and TRBJ2-7, with 7 positions matching TRBD2. V lost 0 bases to trimming and J lost 3 bases; unmatched junction nucleotides: 5. This CDR3 has 15 residues. The germline CDR1 and CDR2 sequences are LGHNA and YNFKEQ. The CDR3 loop reads CASSQDVRGNYEQYF. The CDR3 coding sequence is TGTGCCAGCAGCCAAGATGTGCGGGGGAACTACGAGCAGTACTTC.

The chain links TRBV20-1 to TRBJ2-7; 7 nucleotides agree with TRBD1. Trimming removed 0 bases from V and 3 bases from J; junction bases left unmatched: 2. Germline V gene sequence: CDR1 DFQATT, CDR2 SNEGSKA (reference sequence). This CDR3 is built from 13 residues. The CDR3 loop reads CSARETGIYEQYF. CDR3 DNA: TGCAGTGCTAGAGAGACAGGGATCTACGAGCAGTACTTC.

The J gene is TRBJ1-1, the V gene TRBV2; D gene ambiguous. CDR3 length: 13 residues. Germline V lookup: CDR1 SNHLY, CDR2 FYNNEI. Trimming removed 11 bases from V and 1 base from J, with 14 bases in between. CDR3 residues: CAGQDSPNTEAFF. As DNA, the CDR3 is TGTGCCGGCCAGGACTCCCCGAACACTGAAGCTTTCTTT.

This rearrangement joins TRBV7-2 to TRBJ1-5; D unclear. CDR1 is SGHTA and CDR2 is FQGNSA in the germline V gene. V lost 2 bases to trimming and J lost 3 bases, with 11 bases between them. The CDR3 contains 15 residues. The CDR3 sequence: CASSLSWQFNQPQHF. The CDR3 nucleotides read TGTGCCAGCAGCTTATCTTGGCAGTTCAATCAGCCCCAGCATTTT.

V is TRBV12-3 or TRBV12-4 and J is TRBJ1-2, with D maybe TRBD1 (5 bases). This CDR3 has 14 amino acids. The germline V and J ends were trimmed by 3 bases and 4 bases, with 12 bases remaining between them. The CDR3 DNA is TGTGCCAGCAGTTTTGAGGGGCGGGCCTATGGCTACACCTTC. It yields the protein CASSFEGRAYGYTF.

This clonotype was counted many times. The chain is built from TRBV3-1 and TRBJ2-7; no firm D call. Trimming stripped 4 bases from V and 3 bases from J, with 10 bases between. This CDR3 contains 13 residues. Germline V gene sequence: CDR1 LGHDT, CDR2 YNNKEL (reference sequence). CDR3 residues: CASSPAFGYEQYF. CDR3 bases: TGTGCCAGCAGCCCTGCTTTTGGCTACGAGCAGTACTTC.

The table lists this clonotype with a few counts. The rearrangement uses TRBV28 and TRBJ2-1; 7 bases are a match to TRBD1. The trim removed 8 bases at V and 12 bases at J, leaving 10 bases unmatched. Germline assignment: CDR1 MDHEN and CDR2 SYDVKM. CDR3 length equals 12 residues. The CDR3 DNA follows: TGTGCCAGCTGTCGCCATAGACAGGGGCAGTTCTTC. Residues: CASCRHRQGQFF.

The DNA of the CDR3 is TGTGCCAGCTCACCAAGAGGGGTCGACGAGCAGTACTTC. This sequence encodes CASSPRGVDEQYF. The chain couples TRBV18 to TRBJ2-7; tentatively, D is TRBD1 or TRBD2 (5 bases each). CDR3 size: 13 residues. Germline CDR1 reads KGHSH; CDR2 reads LQKENI. The V end lost 2 bases, the J end lost 5 bases, and 10 bases lay between the germline ends.

This clonotype came up many times. The rearrangement links TRBV29-1 to TRBJ1-6, with D hard to call. The germline V gene encodes CDR1 SQVTM and CDR2 ANQGSEA. Trimming shortened V by 4 bases and J by 7 bases, and 11 bases separated the two germline ends. This CDR3 comprises 13 residues. The CDR3 is CSVVEAGNSPLHF. The CDR3 nucleotides read TGCAGCGTTGTGGAAGCTGGGAATTCACCCCTCCACTTT.

The chain has TRBV7-9 and TRBJ2-3, with D possibly being TRBD1 (5 bases). Between the trimmed V and J ends, which lost 5 bases and 8 bases, there was a span of 11 bases. This CDR3 spans 12 amino acids. Germline V CDR1 and CDR2: SEHNR, FQNEAQ (reference sequence). The CDR3 coding sequence is TGTGCCAGCAGCCGAGACAGTGCTACGCAGTATTTT. Encoded protein: CASSRDSATQYF.

This clonotype appeared a few times. V and J are TRBV3-1 and TRBJ1-1; TRBD1 aligns across 7 bases. With 2 bases clipped from V and 6 bases from J, the junction kept 6 bases outside the gene matches. The germline V gene encodes CDR1 LGHDT and CDR2 YNNKEL (reference sequence). There are 14 residues in the CDR3. The CDR3 sequence: CASSQLQGGSEAFF. The DNA for the CDR3 is TGTGCCAGCAGCCAATTGCAGGGGGGATCTGAAGCTTTCTTT.

The chain couples TRBV4-1 to TRBJ1-1; 10 bases line up with TRBD1. From germline, CDR1 is MGHRA and CDR2 YSYEKL. This CDR3 is 17 amino acids long. V lost 4 bases, J lost 0 bases, and 8 bases stayed unmatched. The CDR3 bases are TGCGCCAGCAGCCTCCGCCAGACAGGGGGCTTGAACACTGAAGCTTTCTTT. Its protein product is CASSLRQTGGLNTEAFF.

This clonotype has a count of ten or more. A junction end diverges from the germline sequence, so it may reflect a read error. The chain links TRBV6-2 or TRBV6-3 to TRBJ2-1; 9 bases line up with TRBD1. Per germline, CDR1 MNHEY and CDR2 SVGEGT. The CDR3 is made up of 16 amino acids. The CDR3 DNA reads as TGTGCCAGCAGCTACTCAGACAGGGGGAGCTACAATGAGCAGTTCTTC. This sequence encodes CASSYSDRGSYNEQFF.

This clonotype has more than one count but fewer than ten. V usage is TRBV20-1 and J usage is TRBJ2-5; 7 positions agree with TRBD1. This CDR3 has 14 amino acids. Germline trimming cut 6 bases from V and 3 bases from J; bases unmatched to any gene: 10. Germline V gives CDR1 DFQATT, CDR2 SNEGSKA (reference sequence). DNA for the CDR3: TGCAGTGCGGTGGGACAGTCACCAAAAGAGACCCAGTACTTC. As protein: CSAVGQSPKETQYF.

The J gene is TRBJ2-7, the V gene TRBV28; D is perhaps TRBD1 (5 bases). The CDR3 is 15 residues long. Trimming left V 5 bases short and J 7 bases short, with 21 bases between. Germline V gives CDR1 MDHEN, CDR2 SYDVKM. The CDR3 protein is CASSPPPGQGLEQYF. CDR3 bases: TGTGCCAGCAGTCCCCCCCCCGGCCAGGGCTTAGAGCAGTACTTC.

This clonotype was detected many times. V and J are TRBV6-4 and TRBJ2-2; D possibly corresponds to TRBD1 (5 bases). Trimming took off 6 bases at V and 0 bases at J, with 14 bases between the two ends. Germline values: CDR1 MRHNA, CDR2 SNTAGT. The CDR3 sequence is 16 residues long. The CDR3 loop reads CASRGPDIPNTGELFF. The CDR3 coding sequence is TGTGCCAGCAGAGGACCGGACATCCCGAACACCGGGGAGCTGTTTTTT.

In its sample, this clonotype was seen many times. Germline is not matched at one junction end, which may reflect a read error. The V gene is TRBV14, the J gene TRBJ1-3, with no clear D. The CDR3 length is 13 residues. Germline V gene data show CDR1 as SGHDN and CDR2 as FVKESK. CDR3 nucleotides: TGTGCCAGCAGCCAAGAGAATGGGAGGAGATCGGATTTT. Residues: CASSQENGRRSDF.

Ten or more counts support this clonotype. The J gene is TRBJ1-5, the V gene TRBV18; D ambiguous. The germline V and J ends were trimmed by 5 bases and 6 bases, with 14 bases remaining between them. The CDR3 runs 14 residues. Germline loops: CDR1 KGHSH, CDR2 LQKENI. In DNA form, the CDR3 reads TGTGCCAGCTCATCCTGGGATAGCGGTCAGCCCCAGCATTTT. Amino acid sequence: CASSSWDSGQPQHF.

This clonotype has only a few counts. The CDR3 is CASSLAGGLIYEQYF. The CDR3 coding sequence is TGTGCCAGCAGCTTAGCGGGAGGCCTAATCTACGAGCAGTACTTC. The chain has TRBV11-3 and TRBJ2-7; 7 nucleotides line up with TRBD2. This CDR3 region has 15 residues. V was clipped by 1 base and J by 3 bases; unmatched bases: 6. Germline V gene data show CDR1 as SGHNT and CDR2 as YENEEA.

This clonotype was found a few times. The rearrangement links TRBV30 to TRBJ1-6; no firm D call. The germline CDR1 and CDR2 sequences are GTSNPN and SVGIG (reference sequence). The CDR3 loop spans 14 amino acids. The V and J ends lost 6 bases and 5 bases respectively, with 14 bases between them. The CDR3 nucleotides read TGTGCCTGCCCGAGCCGGCCAGATAATTCACCCCTCCACTTT. Amino acid sequence: CACPSRPDNSPLHF.